The 13 T cell receptor beta chains in this list originate from one sample, sequenced in a study of cytomegalovirus exposure and HLA in healthy donors (dated by TCRdb to about 2017). Library preparation used the immunoSEQ multiplex PCR assay. As stored in TCRdb, this immuneACCESS dataset retains in-frame rearrangements with V and J assigned. A fraction of the clones does not appear; measured against another copy, unresolved V genes explain less than half of the discrepancy, and the remainder lacks a known reason. Recorded for this sample are about 73,000 clones; about 90% of them occurred a single time. In total, the top ten clones hold 3.5% to 4% of the sample. The sequencing input was PBMCs. Receptor source: a woman aged 18-35 years in good health and CMV-seropositive.

This chain uses TRBV6-5 with TRBJ2-1, with TRBD2 matching over 8 bases. This CDR3 has 15 residues. Looked up from germline, CDR1 is MNHEY and CDR2 is SVGAGI. V lost 2 bases, J lost 2 bases, and 2 bases stayed unmatched. The CDR3 loop reads CASSYAGGTYNEQFF. Written as DNA, the CDR3 is TGTGCCAGCAGTTACGCGGGAGGAACCTACAATGAGCAGTTCTTC.

The chain has TRBV28 and TRBJ1-2; 10 nucleotides align to TRBD1. CDR1 MDHEN and CDR2 SYDVKM come from the germline V gene. The length of the CDR3 is 16 residues. V shed 8 bases and J 4 bases; nucleotides not matched to a gene: 13. The CDR3 sequence is CASLTGGNRVAYGYTF. In DNA, the CDR3 is TGTGCCAGCTTGACAGGGGGCAACCGGGTTGCCTATGGCTACACCTTC.

The chain joins TRBV2 to TRBJ1-5; D possibly corresponds to TRBD1 (5 bases). CDR1 and CDR2 (germline): SNHLY, FYNNEI. With 4 bases removed from V and 6 bases from J, the gap between germline ends came to 10 bases. This CDR3 is 13 amino acids long. CDR3 protein: CASSGQLGQPQHF. The CDR3 nucleotides are TGTGCCAGCAGTGGACAGTTAGGTCAGCCCCAGCATTTT.

This clone was picked up one time. This chain uses TRBV5-6 with TRBJ2-1; TRBD1 might be the D (6 bases). This CDR3 has 15 residues. V lost 2 bases and J 7 bases, leaving 16 bases between the germline ends. Per the germline V gene, CDR1 is SGHDT and CDR2 is YYEEEE. CDR3 region: CASSFWSGVGNEQFF. The DNA for the CDR3 is TGTGCCAGCAGCTTCTGGTCAGGGGTAGGGAATGAGCAGTTCTTC.

The chain links TRBV2 to TRBJ1-2, with TRBD1 matching 10 bases. CDR3 size: 14 residues. After removal of 4 bases from V and 7 bases from J, the junction contained 6 bases not matched to a gene. Germline V CDR1 and CDR2: SNHLY, FYNNEI. CDR3 in amino acids: CASSARQGAGGYTF. Here the CDR3 DNA reads TGTGCCAGCAGTGCAAGACAGGGGGCAGGTGGCTACACCTTC. The whole variable domain, remainder taken from reference TRBV2 and TRBJ1-2, is EPEVTQTPSHQVTQMGQEVILRCVPISNHLYFYWYRQILGQKVEFLVSFYNNEISEKSEIFDDQFSVERPDGSNFTLKIRSTKLEDSAMYFCASSARQGAGGYTFGSGTRLTVV.

This clone was seen just once. The J gene is TRBJ1-1, the V gene TRBV4-2, with no clear D. Trimming removed 0 bases at V and 6 bases at J, with 8 bases between. Germline V gene data show CDR1 as LGHNA and CDR2 as YNFKEQ. This CDR3 has 13 amino acids. The CDR3 here is CASSQDSGAEAFF. The CDR3 DNA reads TGTGCCAGCAGCCAAGATTCGGGTGCTGAAGCTTTCTTT.

This chain uses TRBV28 with TRBJ2-7, with TRBD1 matching 8 bases. The CDR3 length is 15 residues. Germline loops: CDR1 MDHEN, CDR2 SYDVKM. V dropped 3 bases and J dropped 6; count of bases not matched to a gene: 10. This CDR3 is CASSLNIGRGLEQYF. The CDR3 DNA follows: TGTGCCAGCAGTTTGAACATAGGCAGGGGGCTCGAGCAGTACTTC.

The V and J genes are TRBV18 and TRBJ1-4; perhaps TRBD1 as D (6 bases). From germline, CDR1 is KGHSH and CDR2 LQKENI. The germline V and J ends were trimmed by 2 bases and 4 bases, with 14 bases remaining between them. The CDR3 contains 16 residues. The DNA of the CDR3 is TGTGCCAGCTCACCATTAAGCGGGACAAGTAATGAAAAACTGTTTTTT. This codes for CASSPLSGTSNEKLFF.

This clone has more than one count but fewer than ten. The V and J genes are TRBV6-1 and TRBJ1-2; perhaps TRBD1 as D (5 bases). V lost 3 bases to trimming and J lost 4 bases, with 18 bases between them. CDR1 and CDR2 (germline): MNHNS, SASEGT. The CDR3 runs 16 residues. The CDR3 protein is CASSEGPGDSAYGYTF. Written as DNA, the CDR3 is TGTGCCAGCAGTGAGGGCCCGGGAGACAGCGCCTATGGCTACACCTTC.

This clone was seen only a few times. This CDR3 reads CASTNTLHYGYTF. DNA for the CDR3: TGTGCCAGCACCAACACCCTTCACTATGGCTACACCTTC. The chain carries TRBV7-9 and TRBJ1-2; D call uncertain. Trimming removed 7 bases at V and 3 bases at J, with 12 bases between. CDR3 length: 13 residues. Germline V gene lookup returns CDR1 SEHNR and CDR2 FQNEAQ (reference sequence).

V and J are TRBV5-1 and TRBJ2-5, with 7 bases that match TRBD1. J lost 2 bases, V lost 6 bases, and 7 bases had no gene match. The CDR3 is 14 residues long. Per germline, CDR1 SGHRS and CDR2 YFSETQ. CDR3 sequence: CASMTGRGQETQYF. CDR3 coding DNA: TGCGCCAGCATGACGGGCAGGGGGCAAGAGACCCAGTACTTC.

The CDR3 region is CASSPGGTGPQHF. The CDR3 DNA reads TGTGCCAGCAGCCCCGGGGGAACGGGGCCCCAGCATTTT. The V call is TRBV6-5, the J call TRBJ1-5, with D maybe TRBD1 (5 bases). Trimming stripped 6 bases from V and 9 bases from J, with 15 bases between. This CDR3 has 13 residues. Looked up from germline, CDR1 is MNHEY and CDR2 is SVGAGI.

V gene TRBV6-1 combines with J gene TRBJ1-1; no firm D call. The CDR3 sequence is 14 residues long. Germline V gives CDR1 MNHNS, CDR2 SASEGT. The germline V and J ends were trimmed by 6 bases and 1 base, with 12 bases remaining between them. CDR3 sequence reads: CASSLWRANTEAFF. In DNA form, the CDR3 reads TGTGCCAGCAGCCTTTGGAGGGCGAACACTGAAGCTTTCTTT.